What follows describes a single T cell receptor beta chain. Methods used by the authors: Nucleated cell number was recorded as an estimate derived from reference gene primer amplification. Sequencing used immunoSEQ multiplex PCR; TCRdb keeps in-frame clones, though not all of them. For V, J and clone size, that table is used; D and trimming come from the DNA. The sample contains 200,000 to 300,000 clones, 70% to 90% of which appear only once. The sample is drawn from a study of blood T cell repertoires in COVID-19. Whole-study context: Researchers got acute and convalescent COVID-19 samples from the United States, Italy and Spain. T cells, B-cell-depleted T cells, or PBMCs supplied cDNA or gDNA.

V lost 1 base and J 3 bases, leaving 13 bases between the germline ends. The CDR3 totals 15 residues. The V gene's germline CDR1 is SQVTM and CDR2 ANQGSEA. This receptor was identified in a woman in her fifties or sixties with active or convalescent COVID-19. The J gene is TRBJ2-1, the V gene TRBV29-1; weak D call: TRBD1 (5 bases). The specimen sequenced was peripheral blood. CDR3 in amino acids: CSVEVLRGFYNEQFF. The CDR3 nucleotides read TGCAGCGTTGAAGTCCTTAGGGGCTTCTACAATGAGCAGTTCTTC.